This is a list of T cell receptor beta chains from one sample in a study of blood T cells in healthy people across ages. TCRdb re-analysed the 5' RACE reads in MiXCR, keeping a single row per CDR3 protein. The profile shows around 940,000 distinct CDR3 sequences, roughly 47% of them singletons. The sample comprised blood. Receptors were obtained from a woman aged 55-69 years in good health. The CDR3 runs from the conserved cysteine through the conserved F or W. Fields, in order: V gene, clone size, J gene, D gene, CDR3 protein, CDR3 DNA. The D gene is left open where the match is weak. Part of the rows lack a size; the others show once, few, many or a class for expanded clones.

TRBV20-1	NA	TRBJ2-1	NA	CSARGRSGAHNEQFF	TGCAGTGCGAGGGGCCGCTCCGGGGCCCACAATGAGCAGTTCTTC
TRBV13	few	TRBJ2-7	NA	CASSPKQGGGYEQYF	TGTGCCAGCAGCCCCAAACAGGGAGGAGGCTACGAGCAGTACTTC
TRBV4-3	NA	TRBJ2-3	NA	CASSQDAAARRDDTQYF	TGCGCCAGCAGCCAAGATGCGGCGGCGAGACGGGATGATACGCAGTATTTT
TRBV27	NA	TRBJ2-1	TRBD2	CASSLSPGGSFHEQFF	TGTGCCAGCAGTTTATCACCCGGCGGGAGTTTCCATGAGCAGTTCTTC
TRBV4-2	NA	TRBJ2-7	TRBD1	CASSPGQGETYEQYF	TGTGCCAGCAGCCCAGGACAGGGGGAGACCTACGAGCAGTACTTC
TRBV20-1	NA	TRBJ1-1	TRBD1	CSANYRGRSTEAFF	TGCAGTGCAAATTACAGGGGGCGCTCCACTGAAGCTTTCTTT
TRBV2	once	TRBJ2-7	NA	CASHGAYEQYF	TGTGCCTCCCATGGGGCCTACGAGCAGTACTTC
TRBV7-9	NA	TRBJ1-2	NA	CASSRRTSYGYTF	TGTGCCAGCAGCCGTCGCACCAGCTATGGCTACACCTTC
TRBV12-3/TRBV12-4	NA	TRBJ2-5	NA	CASSWDTSSYNEYF	TGTGCCAGCAGTTGGGACACCAGCTCCTACAATGAGTACTTC
TRBV7-8	few	TRBJ1-5	NA	CASSVISGVTQPQHF	TGTGCCAGCAGCGTTATCTCGGGGGTAACTCAGCCCCAGCATTTT
TRBV27	NA	TRBJ2-3	TRBD2	CASKAGSGTSGIRSSLDTQYF	TGTGCCAGCAAGGCGGGATCCGGGACTAGCGGGATCCGGAGTAGTTTAGATACGCAGTATTTT
TRBV20-1	few	TRBJ1-2	NA	CSATARGEGYTF	TGCAGTGCCACCGCTCGTGGGGAAGGCTACACCTTC
TRBV4-1	NA	TRBJ2-7	NA	CASSHQGSYEQYF	TGCGCCAGCAGCCACCAGGGTTCCTACGAGCAGTACTTC
TRBV7-9	NA	TRBJ1-1	NA	CASSFGTGQKSMNTEAFF	TGTGCCAGCAGCTTTGGTACAGGGCAAAAATCGATGAACACTGAAGCTTTCTTT
TRBV13	NA	TRBJ2-7	NA	CASSLGRASGYEQYF	TGTGCCAGCAGCTTAGGCCGGGCCAGCGGGTACGAGCAGTACTTC
TRBV7-2	NA	TRBJ2-3	TRBD2	CASSLAGSGSRDTQYF	TGTGCCAGCAGCTTAGCGGGTAGCGGGAGTCGTGATACGCAGTATTTT
TRBV10-2	few	TRBJ2-7	NA	CASRRGDYEQYF	TGCGCCAGCAGACGGGGCGACTACGAGCAGTACTTC
TRBV7-6	NA	TRBJ2-5	TRBD2	CASSPTALAGNDEQYF	TGTGCCAGCAGCCCGACCGCACTAGCGGGGAACGATGAGCAGTACTTC
TRBV28	NA	TRBJ2-3	NA	CASSGTAGTDTQYF	TGTGCCAGCAGCGGGACTGCCGGCACGGATACGCAGTATTTT
TRBV12-3/TRBV12-4	NA	TRBJ2-1	NA	CASSFQGFHEQFF	TGTGCCAGCAGCTTCCAGGGTTTCCATGAGCAGTTCTTC
TRBV30	NA	TRBJ2-4	NA	CAARGLQNIQYF	TGTGCGGCACGGGGGCTCCAAAACATTCAGTACTTC
TRBV4-1	NA	TRBJ2-7	TRBD1	CASSSHPRTGSSYEQYF	TGCGCCAGCAGCTCGCACCCACGGACAGGGAGCTCCTACGAGCAGTACTTC
TRBV29-1	few	TRBJ2-5	TRBD1	CSVEEQGASWETQYF	TGCAGCGTTGAGGAACAGGGGGCCTCCTGGGAGACCCAGTACTTC
TRBV9	few	TRBJ2-5	NA	CASSVVPGPVETQYF	TGTGCCAGCAGCGTAGTGCCGGGACCGGTAGAGACCCAGTACTTC
TRBV6-1	NA	TRBJ2-7	TRBD2	CASSETGGSNSYEQYF	TGTGCCAGCAGTGAAACGGGCGGGAGTAACTCCTACGAGCAGTACTTC
TRBV3-1	NA	TRBJ1-2	NA	CASSQDGPYGYTF	TGTGCCAGCAGCCAAGACGGGCCTTATGGCTACACCTTC
TRBV15	NA	TRBJ2-1	TRBD2	CATSKTSAGEPYNEQFF	TGTGCCACCAGCAAAACCTCCGCGGGAGAGCCCTACAATGAGCAGTTCTTC
TRBV28	NA	TRBJ1-2	TRBD1	CASPYTGAYYGYTF	TGTGCCAGCCCCTACACAGGGGCTTACTATGGCTACACCTTC